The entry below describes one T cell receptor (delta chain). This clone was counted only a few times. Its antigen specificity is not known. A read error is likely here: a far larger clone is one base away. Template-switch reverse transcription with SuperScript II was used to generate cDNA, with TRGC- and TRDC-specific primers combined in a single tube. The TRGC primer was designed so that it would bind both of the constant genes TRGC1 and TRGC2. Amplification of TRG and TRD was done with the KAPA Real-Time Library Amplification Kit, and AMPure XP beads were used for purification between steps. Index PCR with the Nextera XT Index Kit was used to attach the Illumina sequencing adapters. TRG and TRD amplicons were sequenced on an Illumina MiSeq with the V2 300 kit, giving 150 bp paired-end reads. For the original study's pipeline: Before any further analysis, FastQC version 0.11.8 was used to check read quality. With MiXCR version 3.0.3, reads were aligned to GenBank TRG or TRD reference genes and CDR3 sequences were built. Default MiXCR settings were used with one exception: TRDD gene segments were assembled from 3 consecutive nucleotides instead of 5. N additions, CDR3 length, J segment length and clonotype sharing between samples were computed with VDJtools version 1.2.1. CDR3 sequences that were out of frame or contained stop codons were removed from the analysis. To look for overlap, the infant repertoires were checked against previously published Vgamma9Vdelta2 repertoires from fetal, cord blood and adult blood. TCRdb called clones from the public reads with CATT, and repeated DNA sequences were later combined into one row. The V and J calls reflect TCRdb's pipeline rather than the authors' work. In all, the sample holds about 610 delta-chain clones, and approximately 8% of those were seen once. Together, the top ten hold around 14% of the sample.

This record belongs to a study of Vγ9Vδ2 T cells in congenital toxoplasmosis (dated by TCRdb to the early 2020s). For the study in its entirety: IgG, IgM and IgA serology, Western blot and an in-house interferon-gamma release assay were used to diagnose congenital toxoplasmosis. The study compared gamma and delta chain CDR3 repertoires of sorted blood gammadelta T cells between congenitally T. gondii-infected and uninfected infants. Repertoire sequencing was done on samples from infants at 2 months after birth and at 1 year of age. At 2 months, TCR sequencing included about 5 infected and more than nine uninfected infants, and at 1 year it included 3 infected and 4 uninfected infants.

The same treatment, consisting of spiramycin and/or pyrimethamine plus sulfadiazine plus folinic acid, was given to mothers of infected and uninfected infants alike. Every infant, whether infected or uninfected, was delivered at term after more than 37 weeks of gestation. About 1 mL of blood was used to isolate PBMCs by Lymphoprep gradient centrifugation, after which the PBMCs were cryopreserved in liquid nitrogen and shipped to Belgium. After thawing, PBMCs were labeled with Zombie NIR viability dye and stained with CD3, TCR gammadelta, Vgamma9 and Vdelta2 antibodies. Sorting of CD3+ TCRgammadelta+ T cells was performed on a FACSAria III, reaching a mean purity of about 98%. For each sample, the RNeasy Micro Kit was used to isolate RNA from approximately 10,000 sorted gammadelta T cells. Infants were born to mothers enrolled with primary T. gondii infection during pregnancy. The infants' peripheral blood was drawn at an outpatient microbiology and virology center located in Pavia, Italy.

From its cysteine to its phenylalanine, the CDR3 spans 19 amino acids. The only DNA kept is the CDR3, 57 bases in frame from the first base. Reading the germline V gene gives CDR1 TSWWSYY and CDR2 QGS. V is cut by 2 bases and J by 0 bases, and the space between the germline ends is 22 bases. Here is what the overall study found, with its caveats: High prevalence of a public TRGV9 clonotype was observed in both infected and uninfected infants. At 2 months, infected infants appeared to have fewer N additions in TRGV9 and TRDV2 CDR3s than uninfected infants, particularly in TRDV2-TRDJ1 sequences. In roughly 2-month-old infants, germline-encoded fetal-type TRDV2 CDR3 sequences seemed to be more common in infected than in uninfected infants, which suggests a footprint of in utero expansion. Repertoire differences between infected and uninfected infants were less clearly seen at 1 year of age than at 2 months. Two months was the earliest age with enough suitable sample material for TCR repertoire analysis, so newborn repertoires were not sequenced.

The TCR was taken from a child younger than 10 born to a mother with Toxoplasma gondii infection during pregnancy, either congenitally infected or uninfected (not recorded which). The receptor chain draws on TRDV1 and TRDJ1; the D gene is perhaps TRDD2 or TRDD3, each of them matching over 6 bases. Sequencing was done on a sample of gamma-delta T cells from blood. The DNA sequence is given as TGTGCTCTTGGGGAAGTTCCTATCTACGGGGGACCCCACACCGATAAACTCATCTTT. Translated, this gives CALGEVPIYGGPHTDKLIF.